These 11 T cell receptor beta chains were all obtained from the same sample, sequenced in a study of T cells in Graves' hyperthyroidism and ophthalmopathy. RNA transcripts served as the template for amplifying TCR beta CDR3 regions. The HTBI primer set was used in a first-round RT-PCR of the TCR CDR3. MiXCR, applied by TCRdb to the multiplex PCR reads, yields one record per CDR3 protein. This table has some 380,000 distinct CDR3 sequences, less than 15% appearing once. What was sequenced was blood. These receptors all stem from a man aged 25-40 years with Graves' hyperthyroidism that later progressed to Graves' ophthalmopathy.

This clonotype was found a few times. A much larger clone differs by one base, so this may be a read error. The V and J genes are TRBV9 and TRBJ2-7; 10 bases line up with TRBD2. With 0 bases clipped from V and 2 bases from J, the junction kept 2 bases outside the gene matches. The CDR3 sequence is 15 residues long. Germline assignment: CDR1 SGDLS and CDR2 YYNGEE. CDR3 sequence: CASSVGLAGAYEQYF. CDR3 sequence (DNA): TGTGCCAGCAGCGTAGGTCTAGCGGGGGCCTACGAGCAGTACTTC.

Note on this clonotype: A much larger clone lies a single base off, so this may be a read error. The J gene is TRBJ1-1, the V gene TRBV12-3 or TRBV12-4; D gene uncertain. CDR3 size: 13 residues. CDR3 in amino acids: CASSPSMNTEALF. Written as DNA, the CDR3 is TGTGCCAGCAGTCCCTCGATGAACACTGAAGCTCTCTTT.

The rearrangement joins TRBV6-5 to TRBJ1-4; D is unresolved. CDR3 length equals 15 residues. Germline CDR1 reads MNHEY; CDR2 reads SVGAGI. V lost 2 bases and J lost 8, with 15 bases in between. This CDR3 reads CASSYEGRKEEKLFF. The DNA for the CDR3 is TGTGCCAGCAGTTACGAGGGCAGGAAGGAGGAAAAACTGTTTTTT.

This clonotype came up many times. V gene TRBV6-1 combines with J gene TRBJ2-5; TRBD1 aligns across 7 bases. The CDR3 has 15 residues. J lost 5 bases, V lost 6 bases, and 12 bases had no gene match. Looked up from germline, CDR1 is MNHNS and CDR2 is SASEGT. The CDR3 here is CASRQRDRAGETQYF. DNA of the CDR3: TGTGCCAGCAGGCAACGAGACAGGGCTGGGGAGACCCAGTACTTC.

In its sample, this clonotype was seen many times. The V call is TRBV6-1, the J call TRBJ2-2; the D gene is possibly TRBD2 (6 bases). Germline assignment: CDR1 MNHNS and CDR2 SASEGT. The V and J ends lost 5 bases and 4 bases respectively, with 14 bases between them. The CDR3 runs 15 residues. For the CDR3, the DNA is TGTGCCAGCAGTTATAGGCTAGCGCTCACCGGGGAGCTGTTTTTT. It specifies CASSYRLALTGELFF.

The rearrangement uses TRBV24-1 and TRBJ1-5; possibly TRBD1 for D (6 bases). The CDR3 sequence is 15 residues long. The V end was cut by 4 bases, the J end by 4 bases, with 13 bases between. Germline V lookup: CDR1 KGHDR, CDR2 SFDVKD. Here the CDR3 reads CATSDPGRGNQPQHF. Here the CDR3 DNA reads TGTGCCACCAGTGACCCGGGCAGGGGAAATCAGCCCCAGCATTTT.

The DNA of the CDR3 is TGCGCCAGCAGCCGGCAGGCGTTTAACACTGAAGCTTTCTTT. Translating gives CASSRQAFNTEAFF. The chain employs TRBV4-1 and TRBJ1-1; D call uncertain. In germline, CDR1 is MGHRA, CDR2 YSYEKL. This CDR3 region has 14 residues. The V and J ends lost 4 bases and 2 bases respectively, with 11 bases between them.

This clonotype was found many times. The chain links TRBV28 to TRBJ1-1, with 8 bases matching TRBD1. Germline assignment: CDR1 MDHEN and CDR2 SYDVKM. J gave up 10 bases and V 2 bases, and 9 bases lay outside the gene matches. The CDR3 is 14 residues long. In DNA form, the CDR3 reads TGTGCCAGCAGTTTAGGGACCTGGACAGGGAGAGCTTTCTTT. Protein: CASSLGTWTGRAFF. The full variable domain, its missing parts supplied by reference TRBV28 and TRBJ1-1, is DVKVTQSSRYLVKRTGEKVFLECVQDMDHENMFWYRQDPGLGLRLIYFSYDVKMKEKGDIPEGYSVSREKKERFSLILESASTNQTSMYLCASSLGTWTGRAFFGQGTRLTVV.

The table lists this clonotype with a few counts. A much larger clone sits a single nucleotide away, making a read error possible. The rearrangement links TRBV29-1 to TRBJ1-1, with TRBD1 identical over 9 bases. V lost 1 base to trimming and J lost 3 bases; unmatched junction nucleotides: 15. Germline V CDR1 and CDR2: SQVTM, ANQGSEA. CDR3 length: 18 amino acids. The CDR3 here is CSVEGRTGVRGRDTEAFF. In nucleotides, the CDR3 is TGCAGCGTTGAAGGGCGGACAGGGGTACGGGGGCGTGACACTGAAGCTTTCTTT.

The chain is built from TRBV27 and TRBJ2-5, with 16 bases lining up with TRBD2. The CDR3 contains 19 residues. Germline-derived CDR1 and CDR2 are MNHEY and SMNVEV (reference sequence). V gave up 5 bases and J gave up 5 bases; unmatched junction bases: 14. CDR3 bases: TGTGCCAGCAGTACTAAGTCCGGGACTAGCGGGGGGGTACTCGAGACCCAGTACTTC. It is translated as CASSTKSGTSGGVLETQYF.

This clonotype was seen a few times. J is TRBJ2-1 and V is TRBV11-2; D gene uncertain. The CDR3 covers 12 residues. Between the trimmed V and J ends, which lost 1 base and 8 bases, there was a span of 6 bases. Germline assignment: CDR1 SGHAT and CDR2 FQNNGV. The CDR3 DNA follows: TGTGCCAGCAGCTTAGTTATCTATGAGCAGTTCTTC. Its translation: CASSLVIYEQFF. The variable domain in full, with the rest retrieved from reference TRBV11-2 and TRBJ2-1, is EAGVAQSPRYKIIEKRQSVAFWCNPISGHATLYWYQQILGQGPKLLIQFQNNGVVDDSQLPKDRFSAERLKGVDSTLKIQPAKLEDSAVYLCASSLVIYEQFFGPGTRLTVL.